This T cell receptor beta chain was observed in a study of blood T cell repertoires in COVID-19. Study overall: From T cells, B-cell-depleted T cells, or PBMCs came the material, which was cDNA or gDNA.

This table comes from immunoSEQ multiplex PCR, and its TCRdb copy is limited to in-frame clones, with some not included. Counted here are 200,000 to 250,000 clones, about 79% occurring once; the ten biggest clones make up about 9.7%. Trimming removed 5 bases from V and 5 bases from J, with 13 bases in between. The CDR3 is 14 residues long. CDR1 SGHTA and CDR2 FQGNSA come from the germline V gene. The chain uses TRBV7-2 and TRBJ2-1, with D hard to call. The TCR sequence derives from a man aged 50 to 60 with active or convalescent COVID-19. The sequencing input was peripheral blood. Here the CDR3 DNA reads TGTGCCAGCAGCGTAGAGTGGCACGACAATGAGCAGTTCTTC. The encoded protein is CASSVEWHDNEQFF.